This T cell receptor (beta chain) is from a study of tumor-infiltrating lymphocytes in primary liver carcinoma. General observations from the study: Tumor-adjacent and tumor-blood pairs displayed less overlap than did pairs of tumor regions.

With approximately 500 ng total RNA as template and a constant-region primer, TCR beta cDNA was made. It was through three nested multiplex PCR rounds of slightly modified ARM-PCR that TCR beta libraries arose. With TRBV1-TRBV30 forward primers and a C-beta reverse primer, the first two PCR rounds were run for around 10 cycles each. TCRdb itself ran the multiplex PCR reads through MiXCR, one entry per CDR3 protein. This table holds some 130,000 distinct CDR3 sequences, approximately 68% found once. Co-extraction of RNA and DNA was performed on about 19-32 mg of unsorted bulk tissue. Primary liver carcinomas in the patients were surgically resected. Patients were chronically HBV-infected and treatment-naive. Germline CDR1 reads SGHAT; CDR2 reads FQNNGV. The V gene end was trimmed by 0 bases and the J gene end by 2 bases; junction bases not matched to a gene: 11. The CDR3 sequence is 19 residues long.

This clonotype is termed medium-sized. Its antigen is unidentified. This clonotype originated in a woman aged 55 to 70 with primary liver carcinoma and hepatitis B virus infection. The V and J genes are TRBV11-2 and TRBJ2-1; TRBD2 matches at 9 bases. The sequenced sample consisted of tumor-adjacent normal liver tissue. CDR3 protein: CASSLESGGRALTYNEQFF. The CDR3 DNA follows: TGTGCCAGCAGCTTAGAATCGGGCGGGAGGGCCTTGACCTACAATGAGCAGTTCTTC.